The rows below give T cell receptor beta chains drawn from one sample of a study of blood T cell repertoires in COVID-19. Some clones are missing from TCRdb's copy, which holds only in-frame ones; the method was immunoSEQ multiplex PCR. The data hold approximately 150,000 clones, with roughly 84% observed a single time. Sequencing was carried out using peripheral blood. Every receptor here comes from a human donor with acute or convalescent COVID-19. The donor label of this sample is uncertain. CDR3s include the opening cysteine and the closing phenylalanine or tryptophan. D genes are given only for firm matches. Size is stated for part of the rows, as once, few or many counts, or as a class when the clone is expanded.

v_call	d_call	j_call	clone_size	cdr3_aa	cdr3_nt
TRBV19	-	TRBJ2-4	-	CASSIDTGWSLAKNIQYF	TGTGCCAGTAGTATAGATACGGGATGGTCCTTAGCCAAAAACATTCAGTACTTC
TRBV27	-	TRBJ2-5	-	CASSLSAGLVKETQYF	TGTGCCAGCAGTTTATCGGCGGGACTGGTGAAAGAGACCCAGTACTTC
TRBV7-8	-	TRBJ1-2	-	CASSLNTGISYGYTF	TGTGCCAGCAGCTTAAATACAGGGATAAGCTATGGCTACACCTTC
TRBV5-1	-	TRBJ1-2	-	CASSLERDSYTF	TGCGCCAGCAGCTTGGAGCGCGATAGCTACACCTTC
TRBV5-4	-	TRBJ2-2	-	CASSLVLAGELFF	TGTGCCAGCAGCTTGGTCCTTGCCGGGGAGCTGTTTTTT
TRBV7-2	-	TRBJ1-5	-	CASSTLQGRQPQHF	TGTGCCAGCAGCACATTACAGGGTCGTCAGCCCCAGCATTTT
TRBV7-6	TRBD1	TRBJ1-1	-	CASSYDRGRAFF	TGTGCCAGCAGCTACGACAGGGGGCGAGCTTTCTTT
TRBV5-1	-	TRBJ1-1	-	CASSSSGSAMNTEAFF	TGCGCCAGCAGCTCTTCCGGGTCAGCCATGAACACTGAAGCTTTCTTT
TRBV27	TRBD2	TRBJ2-3	few	CASSWDLAGGQFSDTQYF	TGTGCCAGCAGTTGGGACCTAGCGGGGGGGCAATTTTCAGATACGCAGTATTTT
TRBV11-1	-	TRBJ1-1	-	CASSFSYEAGTEAFF	TGTGCCAGCAGCTTTTCATACGAGGCGGGCACTGAAGCTTTCTTT
TRBV19	TRBD1	TRBJ2-7	-	CASSTQLGQGYEQYF	TGTGCCAGTAGTACGCAGTTGGGACAGGGGTACGAGCAGTACTTC